The source of this TCR beta chain is a study of T cell clonotyping in hematopoietic cell transplantation. This clone was found a few times. Its antigen is unknown. Losses at the gene ends were 4 bases for V and 4 bases for J; bases not matched to a gene: 4. The CDR3 is 14 amino acids. Germline V gene data show CDR1 as GTSNPN and CDR2 as SVGIG (reference sequence). Overall study results and limits: After transplant, recipient diversity fell while pathologically expanded clonotypes grew through day 180.

Using immunoSEQ multiplex PCR, the repertoire was profiled, and TCRdb retains in-frame clones only, with some absent. The sample includes 2,500 to 3,000 clones, 82% of them seen just once. The gene calls are TRBV30 and TRBJ2-2; 9 bases map to TRBD1. The sequenced sample was peripheral blood mononuclear cells, obtained 30 days after allogeneic stem cell transplant. The source of this sequence is a male patient aged 60-69 years who had an allogeneic stem cell transplant, so T cells may come from the graft donor. Some clones in this sample may be carry-over from other donors' samples. CDR3 loop: CAWNRDRVTGELFF. The DNA for the CDR3 is TGTGCCTGGAACCGGGACAGGGTCACCGGGGAGCTGTTTTTT.